This paragraph covers one T cell receptor (beta chain) sequence. Assaying covered 75,000 to 100,000 TCR templates per sample. The protocol was immunoSEQ multiplex PCR, while the TCRdb copy is restricted to in-frame clones and leaves out a portion. There are about 100,000 clones in the sample; roughly 94% occur only once, and under 0.65% lies in the top ten. The CDR3 sequence is 14 residues long. The V and J ends lost 8 bases and 3 bases respectively, with 13 bases between them. CDR1 SGHTA and CDR2 FQGTGA come from the germline V gene. The data were obtained in a study of siplizumab effects on memory and regulatory T cells.

The receptor was derived from a human donor in good health. Sequences were obtained from Tregs sorted from blood. The chain couples TRBV7-3 to TRBJ2-2; D remains unclear. The CDR3 DNA sequence: TGTGCCAGCTCCCAGACCCCGGACACCGGGGAGCTGTTTTTT. The encoded protein is CASSQTPDTGELFF.